The 20 T cell receptor beta chains presented below share a single source sample, sequenced in a study of blood T cell repertoires in COVID-19. Measured with immunoSEQ multiplex PCR; TCRdb has only the in-frame clones, and not every one. The sample consists of some 73,000 clones, 75% to 80% of them appearing once. Sequences were obtained from peripheral blood. The receptors originated from a man between 70 and 80 years old with COVID-19, enrolled during active disease.

Turning to this clone: A clone one base away is much larger, so this may be a read error. In the same sample, other DNA sequences code for this CDR3. The chain has TRBV12-3 or TRBV12-4 and TRBJ1-2; D gene unclear. The V gene lost 4 bases and the J gene lost 4 bases, with 4 bases spanning the gap. This CDR3 region has 11 residues. The DNA for the CDR3 is TGTGCCAGCAGTTCGGGCTATGGCTACACCTTC. Its protein product is CASSSGYGYTF.

This clone was detected a few times. This sequence joins TRBV9 and TRBJ2-1; 9 positions agree with TRBD2. The CDR3 loop spans 17 amino acids. Germline CDR1 and CDR2: SGDLS and YYNGEE. The J segment lost 8 bases and the V segment lost 2 bases, leaving 14 bases of the junction unmatched. The DNA for the CDR3 is TGTGCCAGCAGCGTGAGCCCTCTGGGCGGGAGGGGATATGAGCAGTTCTTC. Translated, it gives CASSVSPLGGRGYEQFF.

The chain's CDR3 is CASSGNRQGVGQPQHF. The CDR3 DNA reads TGTGCCAGCAGCGGAAACCGACAGGGGGTAGGACAGCCCCAGCATTTT. This chain joins TRBV21-1 and TRBJ1-5; TRBD1 is the table's D call and was not checked against the DNA. TRBV21-1 counts as a pseudogene. The CDR3 is 16 residues long.

V gene TRBV12-3 or TRBV12-4 combines with J gene TRBJ1-1, with D perhaps matching TRBD1 (5 bases). The V end was cut by 7 bases, the J end by 5 bases, with 14 bases between. This CDR3 region has 13 residues. CDR3 sequence reads: CASTRQLETEAFF. CDR3 bases: TGTGCCAGCACCCGACAGTTGGAAACTGAAGCTTTCTTT.

The J gene is TRBJ2-7, the V gene TRBV5-1; 9 bases fit TRBD1. From germline, CDR1 is SGHRS and CDR2 YFSETQ. The CDR3 has 17 residues. Losses at the gene ends were 0 bases for V and 1 base for J; bases not matched to a gene: 8. The CDR3 nucleotides read TGCGCCAGCAGCTTGGCTTATACCGGGACAGGGTCCTACGAGCAGTACTTC. Translation: CASSLAYTGTGSYEQYF.

The genes are TRBV12-2 and TRBJ2-7; the D call in the table, TRBD1, was not verified against the DNA. TRBV12-2 is tagged as a pseudogene. The CDR3 is made up of 15 amino acids. The CDR3 DNA reads as TGTGCAAGTCGATCCCCCGGGACAGGGAACCACGAGCAGTACTTC. Amino acid sequence: CASRSPGTGNHEQYF.

The chain employs TRBV10-1 and TRBJ1-4; no definite D call. V lost 8 bases, J lost 5 bases, and 15 bases lay in between. Per the germline V gene, CDR1 is WNHNN and CDR2 is SYGVQD (reference sequence). The CDR3 runs 14 residues. The CDR3 protein is CASPKRVGNEKLFF. The CDR3 nucleotides read TGCGCCAGCCCGAAGAGGGTGGGGAATGAAAAACTGTTTTTT.

This rearrangement joins TRBV6-1 to TRBJ1-2; TRBD1 matches at 9 bases. The germline V gene has CDR1 MNHNS and CDR2 SASEGT. This CDR3 region has 17 residues. Trimming cost V 5 bases and J 0 bases; bases outside gene matches: 10. In DNA, the CDR3 is TGTGCCAGCAGTAAAGTAATAGGACAGGGGACTAACTATGGCTACACCTTC. Translating it yields CASSKVIGQGTNYGYTF.

This chain uses TRBV4-3 with TRBJ2-1, with D possibly matching TRBD2 (5 bases). The CDR3 runs 15 residues. Germline V gives CDR1 LGHNA, CDR2 YSLEER. With 0 bases removed from V and 2 bases from J, the gap between germline ends came to 8 bases. The CDR3 sequence is CASSQEELAYNEQFF. In DNA form, the CDR3 reads TGCGCCAGCAGCCAAGAGGAACTAGCCTACAATGAGCAGTTCTTC.

The chain carries TRBV7-9 and TRBJ2-7; the D gene is possibly TRBD2 (5 bases). The germline V and J ends were trimmed by 5 bases and 0 bases, with 11 bases remaining between them. The CDR3 covers 14 residues. Germline CDR1 reads SEHNR; CDR2 reads FQNEAQ (reference sequence). In DNA, the CDR3 is TGTGCCAGCAGCCCCGGGCGGGCCTCCTACGAGCAGTACTTC. It codes for CASSPGRASYEQYF. Full variable domain (missing parts from reference TRBV7-9 and TRBJ2-7): DTGVSQNPRHKITKRGQNVTFRCDPISEHNRLYWYRQTLGQGPEFLTYFQNEAQLEKSRLLSDRFSAERPKGSFSTLEIQRTEQGDSAMYLCASSPGRASYEQYFGPGTRLTVT.

This clone has a handful of counts. The V gene is TRBV7-3, the J gene TRBJ2-1, with TRBD2 matching 7 bases. The CDR3 sequence is 13 residues long. Germline trimming cut 0 bases from V and 7 bases from J; bases unmatched to any gene: 0. The germline V gene encodes CDR1 SGHTA and CDR2 FQGTGA. The CDR3: CASSLTRGNEQFF. As DNA, the CDR3 is TGTGCCAGCAGCTTAACGCGGGGGAATGAGCAGTTCTTC.

This clone was observed a handful of times. This rearrangement joins TRBV11-1 to TRBJ2-1; no clear D. The CDR3 spans 12 residues. The germline V gene encodes CDR1 SGHAT and CDR2 FQDESV (reference sequence). Between the trimmed V and J ends, which lost 5 bases and 8 bases, there was a span of 10 bases. The CDR3 coding sequence is TGTGCCAGCAGCCCACTCCCGGATGAGCAGTTCTTC. Protein: CASSPLPDEQFF.

This rearrangement joins TRBV4-1 to TRBJ1-2; D is perhaps TRBD1 (5 bases). CDR3 length: 15 amino acids. Trimming removed 0 bases at V and 7 bases at J, with 15 bases between. The germline CDR1 and CDR2 sequences are MGHRA and YSYEKL. Written as DNA, the CDR3 is TGCGCCAGCAGCCAAGATCTACGCAGGGAAGGTGGCTACACCTTC. It encodes CASSQDLRREGGYTF.

This rearrangement joins TRBV25-1 to TRBJ2-1, with D perhaps matching TRBD1 (6 bases). The germline gives CDR1 MGHDK, CDR2 SYGVNS. Trimming shortened V by 7 bases and J by 8 bases, and 12 bases separated the two germline ends. The CDR3 loop spans 12 amino acids. The DNA for the CDR3 is TGTGCCAGCACCGAACAGGGTTATGAGCAGTTCTTC. Amino acids: CASTEQGYEQFF. Together with reference TRBV25-1 and TRBJ2-1, the CDR3 gives the full variable domain: EADIYQTPRYLVIGTGKKITLECSQTMGHDKMYWYQQDPGMELHLIHYSYGVNSTEKGDLSSESTVSRIRTEHFPLTLESARPSHTSQYLCASTEQGYEQFFGPGTRLTVL.

The chain recombines TRBV19 with TRBJ2-7; weak D call: TRBD2 (6 bases). Per germline, CDR1 LNHDA and CDR2 SQIVND (reference sequence). This CDR3 contains 16 residues. V lost 7 bases, J lost 1 base, and 20 bases lay in between. In nucleotides, the CDR3 is TGTGCCAGTACCCCAGGGTGGCCCCGGGGGTCCTACGAGCAGTACTTC. Its translation: CASTPGWPRGSYEQYF.

This rearrangement joins TRBV7-9 to TRBJ1-6; weak D call: TRBD1 (5 bases). The V end was cut by 5 bases, the J end by 0 bases, with 17 bases between. Germline loops: CDR1 SEHNR, CDR2 FQNEAQ (reference sequence). This CDR3 is 18 amino acids long. The CDR3 sequence is CASSVADGASSYNSPLHF. CDR3 in DNA: TGTGCCAGCAGCGTTGCCGATGGGGCGAGCTCCTATAATTCACCCCTCCACTTT.

This clone was seen once. This chain links TRBV5-1 with TRBJ1-6; TRBD1 is a possible D gene (6 bases). Trimming pared 4 bases from V and 4 bases from J, leaving 18 bases between. Germline CDR1 SGHRS, CDR2 YFSETQ. This CDR3 contains 17 residues. CDR3 sequence reads: CASSPKLRGEYNSPLHF. DNA for the CDR3: TGCGCCAGCAGCCCTAAACTCAGGGGAGAGTATAATTCACCCCTCCACTTT.

This chain uses TRBV19 with TRBJ2-7; D is perhaps TRBD1 (6 bases). V dropped 7 bases and J dropped 0 bases, with 13 bases sitting between them. Germline assignment: CDR1 LNHDA and CDR2 SQIVND (reference sequence). This CDR3 spans 14 amino acids. CDR3 sequence (DNA): TGTGCCAGTAACCGAGACAGGAGCTCCTACGAGCAGTACTTC. As protein: CASNRDRSSYEQYF.

In this sample, this clone turned up a few times. V is TRBV29-1 and J is TRBJ1-4; D gene unclear. The CDR3 consists of 12 residues. The V end was cut by 7 bases, the J end by 8 bases, with 14 bases between. Germline values: CDR1 SQVTM, CDR2 ANQGSEA. CDR3 sequence: CSARGAREKLFF. The CDR3 nucleotides read TGCAGCGCCCGGGGAGCACGCGAAAAACTGTTTTTT.

The chain employs TRBV19 and TRBJ2-1; D might be TRBD2 (6 bases). V lost 6 bases to trimming and J lost 10 bases, with 16 bases between them. Germline V lookup: CDR1 LNHDA, CDR2 SQIVND (reference sequence). This CDR3 has 13 residues. The CDR3 here is CASSPGGLWEQFF. In DNA, the CDR3 is TGTGCCAGTAGCCCCGGGGGACTCTGGGAGCAGTTCTTC. The complete variable domain, with remaining parts taken from reference TRBV19 and TRBJ2-1, reads DGGITQSPKYLFRKEGQNVTLSCEQNLNHDAMYWYRQDPGQGLRLIYYSQIVNDFQKGDIAEGYSVSREKKESFPLTVTSAQKNPTAFYLCASSPGGLWEQFFGPGTRLTVL.